This TCR beta chain was profiled in a study of T cell repertoires in cytomegalovirus infection. Overall study: Both a matching HLA type and CMV infection were indicated by public TCR beta signatures.

Via MiXCR, TCRdb re-called the reads, giving one row per CDR3 protein. The sample has around 170,000 distinct CDR3 sequences; around an eighth are singletons. This clonotype was counted only a few times. The antigen is unknown. Trimming stripped 1 base from V and 7 bases from J, with 13 bases between. This CDR3 spans 14 amino acids. Regarding the study as a whole: The study identified carriers of CMV plus the relevant HLA from cumulative public TCR beta family frequency.

The rearrangement uses TRBV12-3 or TRBV12-4 and TRBJ1-1; D ambiguous. Specimen: PBMCs. The origin of this receptor is a human donor in good health (CMV status not recorded). Some clones in this sample may be carry-over from other donors' samples. The CDR3 DNA reads TGTGCCAGCAGTTTAGGCGGAGCAACAAATGAAGCTTTCTTT. Encoded protein: CASSLGGATNEAFF.